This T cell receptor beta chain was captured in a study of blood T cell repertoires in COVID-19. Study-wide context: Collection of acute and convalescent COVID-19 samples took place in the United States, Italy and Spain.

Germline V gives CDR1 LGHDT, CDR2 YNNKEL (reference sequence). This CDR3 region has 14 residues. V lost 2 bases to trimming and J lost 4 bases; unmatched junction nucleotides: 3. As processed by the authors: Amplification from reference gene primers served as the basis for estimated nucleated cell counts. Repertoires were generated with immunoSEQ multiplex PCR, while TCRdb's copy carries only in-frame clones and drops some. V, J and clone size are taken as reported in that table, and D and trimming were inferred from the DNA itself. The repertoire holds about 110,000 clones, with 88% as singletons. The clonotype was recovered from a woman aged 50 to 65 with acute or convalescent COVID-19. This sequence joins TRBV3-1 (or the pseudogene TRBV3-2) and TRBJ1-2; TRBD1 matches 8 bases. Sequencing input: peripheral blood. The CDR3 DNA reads TGTGCCAGCAGCCAACAGGGGGCCTTCTATGGCTACACCTTC. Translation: CASSQQGAFYGYTF.